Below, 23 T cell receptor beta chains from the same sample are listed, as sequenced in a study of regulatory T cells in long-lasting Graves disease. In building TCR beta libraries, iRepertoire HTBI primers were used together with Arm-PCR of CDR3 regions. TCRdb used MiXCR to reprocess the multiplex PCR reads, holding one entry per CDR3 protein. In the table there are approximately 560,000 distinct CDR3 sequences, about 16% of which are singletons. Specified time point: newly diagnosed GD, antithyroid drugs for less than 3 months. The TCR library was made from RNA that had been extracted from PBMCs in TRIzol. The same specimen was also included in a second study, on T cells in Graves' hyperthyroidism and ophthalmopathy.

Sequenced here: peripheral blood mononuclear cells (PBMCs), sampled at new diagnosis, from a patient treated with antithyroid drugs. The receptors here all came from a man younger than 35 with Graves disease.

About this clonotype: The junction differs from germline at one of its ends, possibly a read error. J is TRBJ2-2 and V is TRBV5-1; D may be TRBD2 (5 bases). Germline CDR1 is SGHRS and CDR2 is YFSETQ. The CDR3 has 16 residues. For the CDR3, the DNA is TGCGCCAGCGGCTTGTGGGGTAGCGACAACACCGGGGAGCTGTTTTTT. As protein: CASGLWGSDNTGELFF. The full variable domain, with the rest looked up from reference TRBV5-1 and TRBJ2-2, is KAGVTQTPRYLIKTRGQQVTLSCSPISGHRSVSWYQQTPGQGLQFLFEYFSETQRNKGNFPGRFSGRQFSNSRSEMNVSTLELGDSALYLCASGLWGSDNTGELFFGEGSRLTVL.

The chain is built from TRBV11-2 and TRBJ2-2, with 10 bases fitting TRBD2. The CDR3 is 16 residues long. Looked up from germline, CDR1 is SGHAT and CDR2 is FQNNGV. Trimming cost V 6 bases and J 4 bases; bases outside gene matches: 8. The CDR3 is CASRPAGGPGTGELFF. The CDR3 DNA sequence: TGTGCCAGCAGGCCAGCGGGAGGGCCGGGCACCGGGGAGCTGTTTTTT.

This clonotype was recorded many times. The CDR3 reads CSVEDLQFYNEQFF. In DNA form, the CDR3 reads TGCAGCGTTGAAGATTTACAGTTCTACAATGAGCAGTTCTTC. V and J are TRBV29-1 and TRBJ2-1; D not certain. V shed 0 bases and J shed 3 bases, with 9 bases lying between them. In germline, CDR1 is SQVTM, CDR2 ANQGSEA. The CDR3 extends over 14 amino acids.

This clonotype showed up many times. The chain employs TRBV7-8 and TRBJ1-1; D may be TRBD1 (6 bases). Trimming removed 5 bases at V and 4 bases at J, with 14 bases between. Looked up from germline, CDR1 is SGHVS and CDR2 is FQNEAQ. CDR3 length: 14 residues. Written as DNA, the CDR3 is TGTGCCAGCAGCAGGGGGACCGGGTCCACTGAAGCTTTCTTT. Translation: CASSRGTGSTEAFF.

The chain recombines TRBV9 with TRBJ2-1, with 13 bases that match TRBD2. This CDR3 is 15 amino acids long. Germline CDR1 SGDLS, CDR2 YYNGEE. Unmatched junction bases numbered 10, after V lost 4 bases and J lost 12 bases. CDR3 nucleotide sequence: TGTGCCAGCAGCCCATGGACTAGCGGGAGATTGGGGCAGTTCTTC. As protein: CASSPWTSGRLGQFF. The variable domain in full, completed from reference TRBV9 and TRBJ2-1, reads DSGVTQTPKHLITATGQRVTLRCSPRSGDLSVYWYQQSLDQGLQFLIQYYNGEERAKGNILERFSAQQFPDLHSELNLSSLELGDSALYFCASSPWTSGRLGQFFGPGTRLTVL.

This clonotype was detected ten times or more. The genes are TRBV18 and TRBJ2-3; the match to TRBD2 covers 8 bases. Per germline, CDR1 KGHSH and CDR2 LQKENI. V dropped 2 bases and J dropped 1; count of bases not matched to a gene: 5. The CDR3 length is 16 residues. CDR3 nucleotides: TGTGCCAGCTCACCATCCAGCGGGAGACGCACAGATACGCAGTATTTT. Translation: CASSPSSGRRTDTQYF.

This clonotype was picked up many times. The CDR3 DNA reads as TGTGCCAGCAGACGGGACAGGGCGGGAGAAAAACTGTTTTTT. This encodes CASRRDRAGEKLFF. The chain uses TRBV6-2 or TRBV6-3 and TRBJ1-4; TRBD1 matches at 9 bases. This CDR3 is built from 14 residues. Trimming removed 6 bases from V and 8 bases from J; junction bases left unmatched: 7. CDR1 and CDR2 from the germline V gene are MNHEY and SVGEGT.

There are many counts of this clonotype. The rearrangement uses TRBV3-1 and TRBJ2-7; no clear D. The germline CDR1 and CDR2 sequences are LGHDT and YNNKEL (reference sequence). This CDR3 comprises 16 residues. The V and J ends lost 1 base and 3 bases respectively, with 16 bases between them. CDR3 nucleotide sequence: TGTGCCAGCAGCCAAGGGACCCAGACTCCCTTCTACGAGCAGTACTTC. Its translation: CASSQGTQTPFYEQYF.

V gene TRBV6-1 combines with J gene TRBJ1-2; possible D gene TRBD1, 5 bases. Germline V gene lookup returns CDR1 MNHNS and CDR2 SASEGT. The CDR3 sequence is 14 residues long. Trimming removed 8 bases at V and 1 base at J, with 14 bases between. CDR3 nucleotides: TGTGCCAGCCGAGGGGAGACTAATAACTATGGCTACACCTTC. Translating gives CASRGETNNYGYTF.

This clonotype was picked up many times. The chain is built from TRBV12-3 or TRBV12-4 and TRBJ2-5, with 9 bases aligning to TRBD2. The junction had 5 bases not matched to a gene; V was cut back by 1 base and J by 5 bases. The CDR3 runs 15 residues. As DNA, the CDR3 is TGTGCCAGCAGTTTAGGGCTAGCGGGACCGGAGACCCAGTACTTC. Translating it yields CASSLGLAGPETQYF.

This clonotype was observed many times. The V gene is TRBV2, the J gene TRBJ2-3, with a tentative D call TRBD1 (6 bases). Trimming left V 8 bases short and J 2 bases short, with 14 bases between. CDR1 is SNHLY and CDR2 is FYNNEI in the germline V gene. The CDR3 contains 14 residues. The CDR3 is CASVEGEYTDTQYF. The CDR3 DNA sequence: TGTGCCAGCGTCGAGGGGGAATACACAGATACGCAGTATTTT.

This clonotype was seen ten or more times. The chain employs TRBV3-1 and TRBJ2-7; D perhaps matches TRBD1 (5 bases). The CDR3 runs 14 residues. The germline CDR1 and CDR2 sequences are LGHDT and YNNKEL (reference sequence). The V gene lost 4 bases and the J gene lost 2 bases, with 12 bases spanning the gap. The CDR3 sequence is CASSPLQGPYEQYF. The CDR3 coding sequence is TGTGCCAGCAGCCCGCTGCAGGGCCCCTACGAGCAGTACTTC.

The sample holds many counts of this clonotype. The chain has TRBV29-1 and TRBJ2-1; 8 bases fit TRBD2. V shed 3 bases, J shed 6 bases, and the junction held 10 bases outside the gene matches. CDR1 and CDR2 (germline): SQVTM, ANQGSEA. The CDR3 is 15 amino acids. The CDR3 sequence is CSVDPSRGGSNEQFF. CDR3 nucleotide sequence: TGCAGCGTTGATCCATCCCGGGGGGGATCCAATGAGCAGTTCTTC.

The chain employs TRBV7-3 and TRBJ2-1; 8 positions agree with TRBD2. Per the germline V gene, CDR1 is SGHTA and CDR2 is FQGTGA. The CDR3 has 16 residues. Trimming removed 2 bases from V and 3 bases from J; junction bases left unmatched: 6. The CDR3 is CASSLESSGGYNEQFF. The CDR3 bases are TGTGCCAGCAGCTTAGAGTCCAGCGGGGGCTACAATGAGCAGTTCTTC.

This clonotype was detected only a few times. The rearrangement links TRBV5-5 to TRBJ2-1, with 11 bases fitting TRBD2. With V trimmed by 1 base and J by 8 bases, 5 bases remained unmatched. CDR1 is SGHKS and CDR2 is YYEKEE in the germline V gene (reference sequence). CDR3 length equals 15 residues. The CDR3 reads CASSLTSGRMDEQFF. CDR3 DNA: TGTGCCAGCAGCTTGACTAGCGGGAGAATGGATGAGCAGTTCTTC.

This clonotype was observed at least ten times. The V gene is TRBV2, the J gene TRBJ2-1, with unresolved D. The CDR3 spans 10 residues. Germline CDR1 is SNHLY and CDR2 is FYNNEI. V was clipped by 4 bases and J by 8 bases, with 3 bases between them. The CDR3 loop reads CASSVYEQFF. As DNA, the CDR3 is TGTGCCAGCAGTGTGTATGAGCAGTTCTTC.

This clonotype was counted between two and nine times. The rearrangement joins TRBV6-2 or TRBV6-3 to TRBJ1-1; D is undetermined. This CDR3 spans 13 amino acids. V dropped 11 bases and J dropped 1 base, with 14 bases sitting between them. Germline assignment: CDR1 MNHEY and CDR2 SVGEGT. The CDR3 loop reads CAYQVWGNTEAFF. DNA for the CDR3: TGTGCCTACCAAGTCTGGGGGAACACTGAAGCTTTCTTT.

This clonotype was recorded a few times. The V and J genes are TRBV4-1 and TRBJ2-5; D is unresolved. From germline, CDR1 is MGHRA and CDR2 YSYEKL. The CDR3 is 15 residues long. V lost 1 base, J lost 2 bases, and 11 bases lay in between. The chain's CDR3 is CASSQADLGQETQYF. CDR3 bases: TGCGCCAGCAGCCAAGCAGATCTGGGGCAAGAGACCCAGTACTTC.

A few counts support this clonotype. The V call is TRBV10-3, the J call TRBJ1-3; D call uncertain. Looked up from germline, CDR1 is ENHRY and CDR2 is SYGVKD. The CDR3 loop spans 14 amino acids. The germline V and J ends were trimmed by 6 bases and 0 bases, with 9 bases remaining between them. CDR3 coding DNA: TGTGCCATCAGCCCGGTGAGCTCTGGAAACACCATATATTTT. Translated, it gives CAISPVSSGNTIYF.

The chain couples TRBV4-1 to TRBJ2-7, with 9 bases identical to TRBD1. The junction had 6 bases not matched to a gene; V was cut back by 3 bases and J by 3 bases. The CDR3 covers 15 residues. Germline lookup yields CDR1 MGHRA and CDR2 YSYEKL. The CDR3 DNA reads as TGCGCCAGCAGCCATGACGGGACAGGGAACTACGAGCAGTACTTC. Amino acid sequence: CASSHDGTGNYEQYF.

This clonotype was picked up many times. The CDR3 coding sequence is TGTGCCTGGAGTGTGTTGTTATACGAGCAGTACTTC. The encoded protein is CAWSVLLYEQYF. This chain uses TRBV30 with TRBJ2-7; D uncertain. Trimming shortened V by 0 bases and J by 4 bases, and 7 bases separated the two germline ends. Germline loops: CDR1 GTSNPN, CDR2 SVGIG (reference sequence). The CDR3 is 12 residues long.

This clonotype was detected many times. CDR3 bases: TGCAGTGCTAGGGGGACTAGCGGGAGTTCAAACTCTTACGAGCAGTACTTC. The encoded protein is CSARGTSGSSNSYEQYF. The chain carries TRBV20-1 and TRBJ2-7, with 14 bases that match TRBD2. Trimming removed 3 bases from V and 4 bases from J; junction bases left unmatched: 11. The CDR3 loop spans 17 amino acids. The germline V gene has CDR1 DFQATT and CDR2 SNEGSKA (reference sequence).

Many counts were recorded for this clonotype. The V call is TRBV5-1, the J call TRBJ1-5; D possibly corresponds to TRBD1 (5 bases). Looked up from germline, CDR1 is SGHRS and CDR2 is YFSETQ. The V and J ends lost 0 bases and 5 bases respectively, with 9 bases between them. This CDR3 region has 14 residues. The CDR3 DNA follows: TGCGCCAGCAGCTTGGATGGGGGGGATCAGCCCCAGCATTTT. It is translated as CASSLDGGDQPQHF.